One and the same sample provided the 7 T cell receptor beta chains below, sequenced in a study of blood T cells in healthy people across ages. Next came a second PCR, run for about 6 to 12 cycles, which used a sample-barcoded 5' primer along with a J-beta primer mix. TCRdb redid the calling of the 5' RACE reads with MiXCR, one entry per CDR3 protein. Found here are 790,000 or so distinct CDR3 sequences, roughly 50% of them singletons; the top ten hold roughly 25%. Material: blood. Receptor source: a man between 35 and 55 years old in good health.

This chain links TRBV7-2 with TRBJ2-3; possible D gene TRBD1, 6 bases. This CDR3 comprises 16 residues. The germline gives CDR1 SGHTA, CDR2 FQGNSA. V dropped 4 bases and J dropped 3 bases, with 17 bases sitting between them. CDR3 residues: CASSSPQGHRTDTQYF. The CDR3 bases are TGTGCCAGCAGCTCCCCCCAGGGGCATAGGACAGATACGCAGTATTTT.

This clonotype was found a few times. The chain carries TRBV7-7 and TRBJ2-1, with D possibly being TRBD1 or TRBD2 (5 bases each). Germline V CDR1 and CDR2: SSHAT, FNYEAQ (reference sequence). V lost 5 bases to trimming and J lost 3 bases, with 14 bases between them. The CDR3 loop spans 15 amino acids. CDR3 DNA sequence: TGTGCCAGCAGCAAAGGGACGGGCGACTACAATGAGCAGTTCTTC. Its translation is CASSKGTGDYNEQFF.

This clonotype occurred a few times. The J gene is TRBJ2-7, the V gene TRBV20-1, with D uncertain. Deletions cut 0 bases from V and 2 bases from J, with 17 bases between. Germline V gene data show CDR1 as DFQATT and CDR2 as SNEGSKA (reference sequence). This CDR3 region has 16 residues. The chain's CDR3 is CSARDPPGGAPYEQYF. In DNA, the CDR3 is TGCAGTGCTAGAGATCCACCCGGCGGCGCGCCCTACGAGCAGTACTTC.

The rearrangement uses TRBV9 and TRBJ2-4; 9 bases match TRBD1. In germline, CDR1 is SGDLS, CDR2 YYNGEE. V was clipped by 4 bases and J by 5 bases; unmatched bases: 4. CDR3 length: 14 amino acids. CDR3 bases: TGTGCCAGCAGCCCCCGGGACAGGGAAAACATTCAGTACTTC. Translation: CASSPRDRENIQYF. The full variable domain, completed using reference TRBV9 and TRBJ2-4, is DSGVTQTPKHLITATGQRVTLRCSPRSGDLSVYWYQQSLDQGLQFLIQYYNGEERAKGNILERFSAQQFPDLHSELNLSSLELGDSALYFCASSPRDRENIQYFGAGTRLSVL.

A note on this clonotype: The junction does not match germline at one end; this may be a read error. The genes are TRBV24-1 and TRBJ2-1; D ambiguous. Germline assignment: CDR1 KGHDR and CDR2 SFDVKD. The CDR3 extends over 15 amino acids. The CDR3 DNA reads TGTGTCACCAGTGATCCTCTTCAGATCCGTTCAGAGCAGTTCTTC. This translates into CVTSDPLQIRSEQFF.

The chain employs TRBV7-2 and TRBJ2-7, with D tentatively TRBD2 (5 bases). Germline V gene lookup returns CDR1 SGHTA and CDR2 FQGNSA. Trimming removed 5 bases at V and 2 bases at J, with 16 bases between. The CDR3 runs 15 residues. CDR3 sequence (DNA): TGTGCCAGCAGCCCCGCTGGAAGCGGACCCTACGAGCAGTACTTC. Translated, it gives CASSPAGSGPYEQYF. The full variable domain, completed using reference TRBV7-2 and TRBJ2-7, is GAGVSQSPSNKVTEKGKDVELRCDPISGHTALYWYRQSLGQGLEFLIYFQGNSAPDKSGLPSDRFSAERTGGSVSTLTIQRTQQEDSAVYLCASSPAGSGPYEQYFGPGTRLTVT.

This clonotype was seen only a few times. The CDR3 coding sequence is TGCAGTGCTAGAGATCGGCGGTCCTACAATGAGCAGTTCTTC. Translating it yields CSARDRRSYNEQFF. The chain combines TRBV20-1 with TRBJ2-1; D gene uncertain. The length of the CDR3 is 14 residues. Germline assignment: CDR1 DFQATT and CDR2 SNEGSKA (reference sequence). V dropped 0 bases and J dropped 1 base, with 7 bases sitting between them.